This T cell receptor beta chain originates from a study of CD8+ T cells in alopecia areata. This sample's treatment: oral pan-JAK inhibitor, 5-10 mg twice daily. Sequencing used cDNA as its template, made by extracting RNA and reverse transcribing it. Using immunoSEQ multiplex PCR, the repertoire was profiled, and TCRdb retains in-frame clones only, with some absent. The sample carries under 150,000 clones, roughly four fifths recorded once. This clonotype was obtained from a human donor with alopecia areata. Sample: CD8+ T cells sorted from blood, taken at week 4, from a patient treated with tofacitinib.

The CDR3 reads CASSYSPLGPQETQYF. The CDR3 bases are TGTGCCAGCAGTTACAGTCCTCTGGGACCACAAGAGACCCAGTACTTC. The rearrangement links TRBV6-5 to TRBJ2-5; either TRBD1 or TRBD2 may supply D (5 bases each). The CDR3 contains 16 residues. The V end was cut by 2 bases, the J end by 2 bases, with 15 bases between. Germline values: CDR1 MNHEY, CDR2 SVGAGI.